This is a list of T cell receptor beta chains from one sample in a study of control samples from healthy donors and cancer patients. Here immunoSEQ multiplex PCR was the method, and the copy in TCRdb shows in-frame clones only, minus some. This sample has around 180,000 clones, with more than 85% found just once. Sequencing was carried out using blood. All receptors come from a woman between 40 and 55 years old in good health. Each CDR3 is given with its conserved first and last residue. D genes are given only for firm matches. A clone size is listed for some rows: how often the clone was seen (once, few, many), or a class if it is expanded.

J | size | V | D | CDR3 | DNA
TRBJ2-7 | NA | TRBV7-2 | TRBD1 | CASSFATTGAYEQYF | TGTGCCAGCAGCTTTGCGACGACAGGGGCCTACGAGCAGTACTTC
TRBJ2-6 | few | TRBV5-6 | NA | CASSPRGSGANVLTF | TGTGCCAGCAGCCCGAGGGGCTCTGGGGCCAACGTCCTGACTTTC
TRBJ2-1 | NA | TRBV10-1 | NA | CASSDQAYNEQFF | TGCGCCAGCAGTGATCAGGCCTACAATGAGCAGTTCTTC
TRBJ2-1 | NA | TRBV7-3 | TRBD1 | CASSLTAQGAFEQFF | TGTGCCAGCAGCTTAACGGCACAGGGGGCTTTTGAGCAGTTCTTC
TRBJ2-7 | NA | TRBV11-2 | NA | CASSLNSKVYEQYF | TGTGCCAGCAGCTTAAACTCCAAGGTTTACGAGCAGTACTTC
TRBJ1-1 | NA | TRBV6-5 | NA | CASEPVAGVQAEAFF | TGTGCCAGCGAACCCGTGGCAGGGGTTCAGGCTGAAGCTTTCTTT
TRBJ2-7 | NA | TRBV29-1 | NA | CSVATGLGSSYEQYF | TGCAGCGTTGCAACAGGCCTAGGGAGCTCCTACGAGCAGTACTTC
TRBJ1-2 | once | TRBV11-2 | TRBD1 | CASSLDLSDRMPAGGGYTF | TGTGCCAGCAGCTTAGATCTCTCGGACAGAATGCCCGCAGGGGGTGGCTACACCTTC
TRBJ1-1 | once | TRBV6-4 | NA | CASSDSSGGGEAFF | TGTGCCAGCAGTGACTCGTCCGGAGGGGGGGAAGCTTTCTTT
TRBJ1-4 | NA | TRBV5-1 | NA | CASSLDSSPVTNEKLFF | TGCGCCAGCAGCTTGGACTCCTCCCCAGTAACTAATGAAAAACTGTTTTTT
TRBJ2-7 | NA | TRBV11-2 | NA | CASSPRFLTYEQYF | TGTGCCAGCAGCCCCCGGTTTCTTACCTACGAGCAGTACTTC
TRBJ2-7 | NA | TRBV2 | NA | CATIFQAGSSEQYF | TGTGCCACCATCTTTCAGGCGGGGTCCTCCGAGCAGTACTTC
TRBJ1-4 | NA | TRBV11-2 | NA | CASSPLGSTNEKLFF | TGTGCCAGCAGCCCCCTGGGGTCGACTAATGAAAAACTGTTTTTT
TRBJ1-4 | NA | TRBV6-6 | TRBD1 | CASSRDRGREKLFF | TGTGCCAGCAGTCGGGACAGGGGGCGAGAAAAACTGTTTTTT
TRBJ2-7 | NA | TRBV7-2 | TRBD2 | CASSLVPSGGTYEQYF | TGTGCCAGCAGCTTAGTCCCTAGCGGGGGCACCTACGAGCAGTACTTC
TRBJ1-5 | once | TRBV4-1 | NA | CASSQQERGAHQPQHF | TGCGCCAGCAGCCAACAGGAACGGGGGGCACACCAGCCCCAGCATTTT
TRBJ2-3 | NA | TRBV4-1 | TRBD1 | CASSQEPVTPRQGRHTDTQYF | TGCGCCAGCAGCCAAGAGCCCGTGACCCCAAGACAGGGGAGGCACACAGATACGCAGTATTTT
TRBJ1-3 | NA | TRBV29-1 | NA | CSVWTGDSSGNTIYF | TGCAGCGTCTGGACGGGCGATAGCTCTGGAAACACCATATATTTT
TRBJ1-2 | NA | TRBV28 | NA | CASSPQNYGYTF | TGTGCCAGCAGTCCCCAAAACTATGGCTACACCTTC
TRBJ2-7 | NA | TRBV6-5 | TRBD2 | CASSHGLAGIYEQYF | TGTGCCAGCAGTCACGGACTAGCGGGGATCTACGAGCAGTACTTC
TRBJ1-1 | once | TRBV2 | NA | CASSESVGSRDTEAFF | TGTGCCAGCAGTGAATCGGTGGGGAGTCGGGACACTGAAGCTTTCTTT
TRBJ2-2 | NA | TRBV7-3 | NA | CASSSPQGNTGELFF | TGTGCCAGCAGCTCCCCACAGGGGAACACCGGGGAGCTGTTTTTT
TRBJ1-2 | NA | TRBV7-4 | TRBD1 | CASSIQGVGYGYTF | TGTGCCAGCAGCATACAGGGGGTCGGCTATGGCTACACCTTC
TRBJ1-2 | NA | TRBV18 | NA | CASSPGVGQDGYTF | TGTGCCAGCTCACCAGGGGTTGGGCAGGATGGCTACACCTTC
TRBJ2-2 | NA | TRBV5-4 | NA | CASSLWQNTGELFF | TGTGCCAGCAGCTTGTGGCAGAACACCGGGGAGCTGTTTTTT
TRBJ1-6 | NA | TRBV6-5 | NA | CASRDSPHGSPLHF | TGTGCCAGCAGGGACAGCCCCCATGGATCACCCCTCCACTTT
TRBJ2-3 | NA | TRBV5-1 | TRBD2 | CASSLFSGGPDTQYF | TGCGCCAGCAGCTTGTTTAGCGGGGGGCCGGATACGCAGTATTTT
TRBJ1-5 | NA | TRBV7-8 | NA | CASSLAPGNQPQHF | TGTGCCAGCAGCTTAGCTCCCGGGAATCAGCCCCAGCATTTT
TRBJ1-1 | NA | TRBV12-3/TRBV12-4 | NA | CASSRDLTAFF | TGTGCCAGCAGCCGGGACTTAACAGCTTTCTTT
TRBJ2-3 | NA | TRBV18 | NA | CASSSVGSTDTQYF | TGTGCCAGCTCCTCCGTCGGCTCCACAGATACGCAGTATTTT
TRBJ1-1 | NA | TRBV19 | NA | CASSMLWGGDTEAFF | TGTGCCAGTAGTATGCTCTGGGGCGGTGACACTGAAGCTTTCTTT
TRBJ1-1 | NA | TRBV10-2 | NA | CASSARNTEAFF | TGCGCCAGCAGTGCGAGGAACACTGAAGCTTTCTTT
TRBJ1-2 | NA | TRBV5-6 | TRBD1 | CASSFDLEPGQTGYTF | TGTGCCAGCAGCTTTGACCTCGAGCCGGGACAGACTGGCTACACCTTC
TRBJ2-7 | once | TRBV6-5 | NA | CAQGFRNEQYF | TGTGCACAGGGCTTTAGGAACGAGCAGTACTTC
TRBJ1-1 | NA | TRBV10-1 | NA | CASSRTQTGEAFF | TGCGCCAGCAGTAGGACCCAGACGGGTGAAGCTTTCTTT
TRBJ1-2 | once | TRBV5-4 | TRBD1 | CASSPFNRGHDYGYTF | TGTGCCAGCAGCCCGTTCAACAGGGGGCACGACTATGGCTACACCTTC
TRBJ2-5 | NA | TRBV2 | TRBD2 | CASSGGTSGIQETQYF | TGTGCCAGCAGTGGCGGGACTAGCGGGATCCAAGAGACCCAGTACTTC
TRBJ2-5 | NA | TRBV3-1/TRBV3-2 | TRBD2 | CASSNGGEETQYF | TGTGCCAGCTCCAACGGGGGGGAGGAGACCCAGTACTTC
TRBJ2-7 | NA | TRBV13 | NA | CASSTGSTPYEQYF | TGTGCCAGCAGCACAGGGTCTACGCCTTACGAGCAGTACTTC
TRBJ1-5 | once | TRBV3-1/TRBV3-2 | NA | CASSQGAAAKGNQPQHF | TGTGCCAGCAGCCAAGGGGCAGCCGCCAAGGGTAATCAGCCCCAGCATTTT
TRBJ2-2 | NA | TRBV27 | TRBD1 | CASSSSDRGTTGELFF | TGTGCCAGCAGTTCGTCCGACAGGGGGACCACCGGGGAGCTGTTTTTT
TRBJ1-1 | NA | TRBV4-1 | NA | CASSQGPGGNTEAFF | TGCGCCAGCAGCCAAGGACCAGGAGGGAACACTGAAGCTTTCTTT
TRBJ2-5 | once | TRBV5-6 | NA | CASSLVRGETQYF | TGTGCCAGCAGCTTGGTCAGGGGAGAGACCCAGTACTTC
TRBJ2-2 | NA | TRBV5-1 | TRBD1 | CASSRTGGEAGELFF | TGCGCCAGCAGCCGTACAGGGGGCGAGGCCGGGGAGCTGTTTTTT
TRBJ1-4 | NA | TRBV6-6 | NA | CASSRGQGGEKLFF | TGTGCCAGCAGCCGAGGCCAGGGTGGCGAAAAACTGTTTTTT
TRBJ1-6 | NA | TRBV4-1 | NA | CASSQDRGFTLHF | TGCGCCAGCAGCCAAGATCGCGGGTTCACCCTCCACTTT
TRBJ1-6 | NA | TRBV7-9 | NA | CASSQDSHSPLHF | TGTGCCAGCAGCCAAGACAGTCATTCACCCCTCCACTTT
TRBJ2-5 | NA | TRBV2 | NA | CASTGRGREETQYF | TGTGCCAGCACGGGAAGGGGCAGGGAAGAGACCCAGTACTTC